This entry concerns a single TCR beta chain. The naive CD8 subset, CD45RO-negative cells positively selected for CCR7, excluded terminally differentiated effector memory CD45RA+ cells. This entry comes from a study of shared clonotypes between healthy human individuals. Trimming cost V 5 bases and J 2 bases; bases outside gene matches: 6. Germline values: CDR1 SEHNR, CDR2 FQNEAQ (reference sequence). The CDR3 loop spans 15 amino acids. Method: immunoSEQ multiplex PCR; TCRdb's copy keeps in-frame clones and lacks some. Among about 2 million clones listed, about 95% were seen once. The sample was naive CD8+ T cells sorted from blood. The J gene is TRBJ2-3, the V gene TRBV7-9; 8 bases align to TRBD1. The sequence came from a man between 18 and 35 years old in good health. The CDR3 is CASSHSGGPTDTQYF. The CDR3 nucleotides are TGTGCCAGCAGCCATTCAGGGGGCCCCACAGATACGCAGTATTTT.